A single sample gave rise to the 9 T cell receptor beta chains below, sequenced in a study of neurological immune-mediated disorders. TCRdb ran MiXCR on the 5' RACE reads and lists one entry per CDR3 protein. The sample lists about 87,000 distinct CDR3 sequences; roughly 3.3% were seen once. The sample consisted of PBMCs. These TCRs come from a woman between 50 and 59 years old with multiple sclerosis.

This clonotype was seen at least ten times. For the CDR3, the DNA is TGTGCCAGTCAGGGGGGCCCAAGCACAGATACGCAGTATTTT. It yields the protein CASQGGPSTDTQYF. The chain links TRBV6-6 to TRBJ2-3; maybe TRBD1 (7 bases). Germline lookup yields CDR1 MNHNY and CDR2 SVGAGI (reference sequence). V lost 9 bases and J lost 0, with 13 bases in between. This CDR3 spans 14 amino acids.

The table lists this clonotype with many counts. CDR3 bases: TGCGCCAGCAGCTCGGGGGCGGGGGGCAGCAATCAGCCCCAGCATTTT. This codes for CASSSGAGGSNQPQHF. V usage is TRBV5-1 and J usage is TRBJ1-5; TRBD1 is a possible D gene (6 bases). Germline V gene data show CDR1 as SGHRS and CDR2 as YFSETQ. Trimming left V 3 bases short and J 1 base short, with 14 bases between. CDR3 length: 16 residues.

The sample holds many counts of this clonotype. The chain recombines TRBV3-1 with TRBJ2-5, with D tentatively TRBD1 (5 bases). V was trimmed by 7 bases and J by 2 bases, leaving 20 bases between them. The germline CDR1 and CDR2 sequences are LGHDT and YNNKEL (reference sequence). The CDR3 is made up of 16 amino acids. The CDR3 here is CASNGRERARQETQYF. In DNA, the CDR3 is TGTGCCAGCAACGGCAGGGAAAGGGCCCGACAAGAGACCCAGTACTTC.

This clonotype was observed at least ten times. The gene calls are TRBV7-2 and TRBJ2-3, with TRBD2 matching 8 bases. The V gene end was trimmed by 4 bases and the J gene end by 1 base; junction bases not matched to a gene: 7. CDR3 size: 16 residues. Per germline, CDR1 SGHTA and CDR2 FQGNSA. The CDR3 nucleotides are TGTGCCAGCAGCTCCCGGGGGGGCTTGGGCACAGATACGCAGTATTTT. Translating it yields CASSSRGGLGTDTQYF.

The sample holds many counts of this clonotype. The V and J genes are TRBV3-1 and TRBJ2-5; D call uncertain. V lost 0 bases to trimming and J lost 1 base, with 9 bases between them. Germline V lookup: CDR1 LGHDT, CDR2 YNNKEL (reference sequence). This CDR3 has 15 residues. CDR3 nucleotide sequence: TGTGCCAGCAGCCAAGACTCTTTACTCCAAGAGACCCAGTACTTC. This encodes CASSQDSLLQETQYF.

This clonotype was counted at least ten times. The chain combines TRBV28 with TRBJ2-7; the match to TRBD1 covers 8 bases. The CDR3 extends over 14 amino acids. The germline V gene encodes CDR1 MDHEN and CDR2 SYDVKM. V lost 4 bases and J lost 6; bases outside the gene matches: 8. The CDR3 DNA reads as TGTGCCAGCAGTTCCTCGGACAGGGAAGGCGAGCAGTACTTC. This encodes CASSSSDREGEQYF.

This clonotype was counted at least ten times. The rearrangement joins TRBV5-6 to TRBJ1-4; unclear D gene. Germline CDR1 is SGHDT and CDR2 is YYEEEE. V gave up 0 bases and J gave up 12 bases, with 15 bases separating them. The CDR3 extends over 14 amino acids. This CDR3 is CASSLAFMTVELFF. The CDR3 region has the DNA TGTGCCAGCAGCTTGGCATTCATGACGGTGGAACTGTTTTTT.

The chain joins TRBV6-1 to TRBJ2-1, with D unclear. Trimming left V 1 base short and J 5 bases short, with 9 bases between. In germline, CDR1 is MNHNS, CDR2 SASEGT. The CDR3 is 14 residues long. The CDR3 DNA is TGTGCCAGCAGTGAAGTCTACAGCGACAATGAGCAGTTCTTC. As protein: CASSEVYSDNEQFF.

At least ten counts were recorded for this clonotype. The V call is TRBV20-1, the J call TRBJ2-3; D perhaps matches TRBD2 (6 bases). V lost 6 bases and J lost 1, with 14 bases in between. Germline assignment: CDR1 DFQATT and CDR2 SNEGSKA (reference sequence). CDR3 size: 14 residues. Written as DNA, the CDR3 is TGCAGTGCCCCACCGCGGGGCGGCACAGATACGCAGTATTTT. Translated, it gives CSAPPRGGTDTQYF.